Following are 20 T cell receptor beta chains from one sample sequenced in a study of T-cell reconstitution after alpha-beta-depleted transplantation in children. The TCRbeta library incorporated unique molecular identifiers. Using its own MiXCR run on the PCR reads, TCRdb lists one record per CDR3 protein. The data contain about 200,000 distinct CDR3 sequences, around 8.4% of them singletons. Sequencing was performed on PBMCs, mostly from graft donor cells, taken 360 days after TCRalphabeta/CD19-depleted stem cell transplant. All receptors derive from a male patient aged 2-15 years who had a stem cell transplant for acute myeloid leukemia, so the T cells may come from the graft donor.

This clonotype has just a few counts. The V and J genes are TRBV7-8 and TRBJ2-5; 8 nucleotides agree with TRBD1. Germline lookup yields CDR1 SGHVS and CDR2 FQNEAQ. The CDR3 length is 14 residues. J lost 3 bases, V lost 5 bases, and 5 bases had no gene match. The CDR3 loop is CASSPQGAEETQYF. In DNA form, the CDR3 reads TGTGCCAGCAGCCCGCAGGGGGCAGAAGAGACCCAGTACTTC.

This clonotype was detected a few times. The chain is built from TRBV20-1 and TRBJ1-6; no clear D. Looked up from germline, CDR1 is DFQATT and CDR2 is SNEGSKA (reference sequence). V dropped 1 base and J dropped 8 bases, with 9 bases sitting between them. The CDR3 totals 13 residues. DNA of the CDR3: TGCAGTGCTAGAGTGGCAGGTTATTCACCCCTCCACTTT. It codes for CSARVAGYSPLHF.

This clonotype came up many times. The chain combines TRBV12-3 or TRBV12-4 with TRBJ2-5, with no clear D. With 3 bases removed from V and 9 bases from J, the gap between germline ends came to 11 bases. The CDR3 sequence is 12 residues long. This chain's CDR3 is CASSLKAYSQYF. The CDR3 DNA sequence: TGTGCCAGCAGTTTGAAGGCGTACTCCCAGTACTTC.

This clonotype occurred many times. V is TRBV7-9 and J is TRBJ2-2; D may be TRBD1 (6 bases). Germline V CDR1 and CDR2: SEHNR, FQNEAQ (reference sequence). This CDR3 region has 13 residues. V was clipped by 5 bases and J by 8 bases, with 12 bases between them. In DNA, the CDR3 is TGTGCCAGCAGCGACAGGAGTGAGGGGGAGCTGTTTTTT. This encodes CASSDRSEGELFF.

This chain uses TRBV27 with TRBJ2-3; weak D call: TRBD2 (6 bases). CDR1 is MNHEY, CDR2 SMNVEV, per germline (reference sequence). The ends were cut back, 3 bases at V and 2 bases at J, with 12 bases in the middle. This CDR3 has 15 residues. The CDR3 is CASSFLGGVTDTQYF. The CDR3 bases are TGTGCCAGCAGTTTTTTGGGAGGCGTCACAGATACGCAGTATTTT.

This clonotype has a count of ten or more. V gene TRBV10-3 combines with J gene TRBJ2-1, with 11 bases identical to TRBD2. The CDR3 extends over 15 amino acids. Trimming took 10 bases from V and 7 from J; bases not matched to a gene: 12. Germline-derived CDR1 and CDR2 are ENHRY and SYGVKD. This CDR3 reads CATRVVAGGLNEQFF. CDR3 in DNA: TGTGCCACCCGGGTGGTAGCGGGGGGGCTTAATGAGCAGTTCTTC.

In this sample, this clonotype turned up many times. V gene TRBV7-9 combines with J gene TRBJ2-1; no definite D call. Trimming removed 3 bases from V and 4 bases from J, with 7 bases in between. The V gene's germline CDR1 is SEHNR and CDR2 FQNEAQ (reference sequence). The CDR3 is 13 amino acids. In nucleotides, the CDR3 is TGTGCCAGCAGCTTCCCCGGGTACAATGAGCAGTTCTTC. Translation: CASSFPGYNEQFF.

The chain recombines TRBV20-1 with TRBJ2-1; no definite D call. This CDR3 is 15 amino acids long. V was trimmed by 3 bases and J by 0 bases, leaving 12 bases between them. CDR1 is DFQATT, CDR2 SNEGSKA, per germline (reference sequence). The CDR3 nucleotides read TGCAGTGCTAGGGAGACGGCGAGCTCCTACAATGAGCAGTTCTTC. Protein sequence: CSARETASSYNEQFF.

This clonotype has only a few counts. The chain links TRBV7-6 to TRBJ2-7; unclear D gene. Germline V gives CDR1 SGHVS, CDR2 FNYEAQ. V lost 1 base to trimming and J lost 0 bases, with 10 bases between them. The CDR3 runs 15 residues. The DNA of the CDR3 is TGTGCCAGCAGCTTAGTCGTCTCGAGCTCCTACGAGCAGTACTTC. As protein: CASSLVVSSSYEQYF.

This clonotype appeared many times. The J gene is TRBJ1-5, the V gene TRBV12-3 or TRBV12-4; D is unresolved. V gave up 7 bases and J gave up 4 bases, with 8 bases separating them. This CDR3 is 12 amino acids long. The CDR3 sequence: CASKLSNQPQHF. CDR3 bases: TGTGCCAGCAAACTCAGTAATCAGCCCCAGCATTTT.

This clonotype occurred a few times. V usage is TRBV11-2 and J usage is TRBJ2-2; D may be TRBD1 (5 bases). Trimming left V 5 bases short and J 5 bases short, with 18 bases between. This CDR3 spans 16 amino acids. Per the germline V gene, CDR1 is SGHAT and CDR2 is FQNNGV. In nucleotides, the CDR3 is TGTGCCAGCAGCACCCAACTTAGGGGAAGAACCGGGGAGCTGTTTTTT. Amino acid sequence: CASSTQLRGRTGELFF.

This chain uses TRBV20-1 with TRBJ2-5; D gene uncertain. The V and J ends lost 0 bases and 2 bases respectively, with 10 bases between them. The CDR3 is 14 residues long. Germline V gives CDR1 DFQATT, CDR2 SNEGSKA (reference sequence). The CDR3 nucleotides are TGCAGTGCTAGAGATCAGCCGGCGCAAGAGACCCAGTACTTC. This encodes CSARDQPAQETQYF.

This clonotype was seen at least ten times. The chain links TRBV12-3 or TRBV12-4 to TRBJ2-2; tentatively, D is TRBD1 or TRBD2 (5 bases each). The V end was cut by 8 bases, the J end by 4 bases, with 14 bases between. This CDR3 spans 14 amino acids. The CDR3, as DNA: TGTGCCAGCCGCTTGGCAGGGAGCACCGGGGAGCTGTTTTTT. This sequence encodes CASRLAGSTGELFF.

This chain joins TRBV5-5 and TRBJ1-5; TRBD1 aligns across 7 bases. The V gene end was trimmed by 4 bases and the J gene end by 2 bases; junction bases not matched to a gene: 6. The CDR3 is 15 amino acids. CDR1 is SGHKS, CDR2 YYEKEE, per germline (reference sequence). This chain's CDR3 is CASSLGQSGNQPQHF. CDR3 in DNA: TGTGCCAGCAGCCTGGGACAGTCGGGCAATCAGCCCCAGCATTTT.

V and J are TRBV20-1 and TRBJ2-5, with D perhaps matching TRBD1 or TRBD2 (7 bases each). The CDR3 has 15 residues. Germline V gene data show CDR1 as DFQATT and CDR2 as SNEGSKA (reference sequence). Trimming pared 5 bases from V and 4 bases from J, leaving 20 bases between. The CDR3 is CSAPGPQGRVETQYF. CDR3 coding DNA: TGCAGTGCTCCCGGCCCACAGGGGAGGGTAGAGACCCAGTACTTC.

In its sample, this clonotype was seen many times. The chain recombines TRBV30 with TRBJ2-7, with unresolved D. V shed 1 base and J shed 0 bases, with 16 bases lying between them. CDR1 and CDR2 (germline): GTSNPN, SVGIG (reference sequence). This CDR3 has 16 residues. The CDR3 protein is CAWSDPPRTTSYEQYF. CDR3 bases: TGTGCCTGGAGTGACCCCCCGAGGACGACCTCCTACGAGCAGTACTTC.

V is TRBV12-3 or TRBV12-4 and J is TRBJ2-2; TRBD2 aligns across 8 bases. With V trimmed by 7 bases and J by 0 bases, 7 bases remained unmatched. There are 16 residues in the CDR3. The CDR3 loop is CASTLSGSTNTGELFF. The CDR3, as DNA: TGTGCCAGCACCCTAAGCGGGAGTACGAACACCGGGGAGCTGTTTTTT.

A few counts support this clonotype. The genes are TRBV29-1 and TRBJ1-2; no firm D call. CDR3 length: 13 residues. CDR1 and CDR2 (germline): SQVTM, ANQGSEA. Trimming removed 1 base from V and 2 bases from J, with 8 bases in between. CDR3: CSVEGPVNYGYTF. In nucleotides, the CDR3 is TGCAGCGTTGAAGGTCCAGTGAACTATGGCTACACCTTC.

This clonotype has only a few counts. The chain uses TRBV3-1 and TRBJ2-3, with 16 bases lining up with TRBD2. Germline trimming cut 4 bases from V and 4 bases from J; bases unmatched to any gene: 11. Germline V CDR1 and CDR2: LGHDT, YNNKEL (reference sequence). This CDR3 region has 19 residues. In DNA form, the CDR3 reads TGTGCCAGCAGCCCAAGACCCTGGGGACTAGCGGGGGGGCCAGATACGCAGTATTTT. Encoded protein: CASSPRPWGLAGGPDTQYF.

This clonotype was seen many times. V gene TRBV24-1 combines with J gene TRBJ1-3; no clear D. The V gene's germline CDR1 is KGHDR and CDR2 SFDVKD. The CDR3 extends over 17 amino acids. V lost 0 bases, J lost 0 bases, and 11 bases lay in between. Here the CDR3 DNA reads TGTGCCACCAGTGATTTGACCAGGCCAAACTCTGGAAACACCATATATTTT. It is translated as CATSDLTRPNSGNTIYF.